This entry features one TCR beta chain sequence. Its target is not known. This specimen belongs to a study of Ad26.COV2.S vaccination and SARS-CoV-2 variants. General study points: Greater spike-specific TCR breadth was seen in vaccine recipients than in placebo recipients.

Method: immunoSEQ multiplex PCR; TCRdb's copy keeps in-frame clones and lacks some. The sample consists of around 340,000 clones, roughly nine tenths of them appearing once. This CDR3 contains 15 residues. Trimming shortened V by 2 bases and J by 2 bases, and 11 bases separated the two germline ends. Per germline, CDR1 SGHKS and CDR2 YYEKEE (reference sequence). Treatment: some 19 received Ad26.COV2.S at low or high dose, single or two shots; about 5 received placebo; per-sample allocation not given. Samples were taken on day 63 after the first vaccine or placebo injection. The chain couples TRBV5-5 to TRBJ1-5; tentative D call: TRBD1 (6 bases). The specimen was peripheral blood, collected in a trial of Ad26.COV2.S vaccine versus placebo. The receptor was isolated from a person aged 18-60 years who received the Ad26.COV2.S COVID-19 vaccine or a placebo. Here the CDR3 reads CASSFGGQRNQPQHF. CDR3 nucleotides: TGTGCCAGCAGCTTCGGGGGGCAGCGCAATCAGCCCCAGCATTTT.